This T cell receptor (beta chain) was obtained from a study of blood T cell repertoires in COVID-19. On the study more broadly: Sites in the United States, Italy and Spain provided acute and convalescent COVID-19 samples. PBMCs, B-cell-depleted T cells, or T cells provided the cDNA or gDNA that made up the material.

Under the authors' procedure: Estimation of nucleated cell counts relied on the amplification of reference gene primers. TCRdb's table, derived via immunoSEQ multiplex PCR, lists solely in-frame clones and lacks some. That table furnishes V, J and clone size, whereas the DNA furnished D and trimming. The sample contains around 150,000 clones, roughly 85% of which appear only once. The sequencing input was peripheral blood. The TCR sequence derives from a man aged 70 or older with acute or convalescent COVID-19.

CDR3 nucleotides: TGTGCCAGCAGCTTACGGACTAGCGGGTACAATGAGCAGTTCTTC. This gives the protein CASSLRTSGYNEQFF. The rearrangement uses TRBV11-1 and TRBJ2-1; the match to TRBD2 covers 11 bases. Looked up from germline, CDR1 is SGHAT and CDR2 is FQDESV (reference sequence). The CDR3 consists of 15 residues. V lost 2 bases, J lost 4 bases, and 1 base stayed unmatched.